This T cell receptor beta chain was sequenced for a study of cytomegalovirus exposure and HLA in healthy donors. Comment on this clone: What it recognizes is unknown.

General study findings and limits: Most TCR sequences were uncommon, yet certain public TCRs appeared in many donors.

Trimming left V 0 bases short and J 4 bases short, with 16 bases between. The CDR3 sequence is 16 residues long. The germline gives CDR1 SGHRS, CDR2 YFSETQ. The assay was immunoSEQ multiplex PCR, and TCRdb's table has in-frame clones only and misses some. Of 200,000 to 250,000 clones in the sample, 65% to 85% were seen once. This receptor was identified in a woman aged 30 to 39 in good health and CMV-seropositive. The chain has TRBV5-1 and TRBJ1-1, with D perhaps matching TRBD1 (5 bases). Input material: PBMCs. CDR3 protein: CASSLVQGGGFTEAFF. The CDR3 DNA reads TGCGCCAGCAGCTTGGTTCAGGGCGGGGGTTTCACTGAAGCTTTCTTT.